This record covers a single T cell receptor beta chain. As yet, its antigen is unknown. 60 Vbeta and 13 Jbeta primers were used in PCR. Libraries were prepared by immunoSEQ multiplex PCR; TCRdb keeps only in-frame clonotypes and omits some of them. This sample has about 200,000 clones, with approximately 80% found just once. This record comes from a study of cytomegalovirus exposure and HLA in healthy donors. Regarding the study as a whole: The authors later found most CMV-associated TCR beta chains appeared HLA-restricted. An analysis was carried out later, and it reportedly showed fewer N-insertions in an Asian-associated ancestry cluster than the approximately 670-donor mean.

Regarding donors, all were healthy bone marrow donors. What was sequenced was PBMCs. The clonotype originates from a male donor in good health and CMV-seronegative.

The CDR3 reads CASMNSGRGYEQYF. In nucleotides, the CDR3 is TGTGCCAGCATGAACAGTGGGAGGGGCTACGAGCAGTACTTC. The J gene is TRBJ2-7, the V gene TRBV28; 7 positions agree with TRBD2. Trimming at V came to 7 bases and at J to 3 bases, leaving 9 bases not matched to a gene. Germline assignment: CDR1 MDHEN and CDR2 SYDVKM. There are 14 residues in the CDR3.